This TCR beta chain was sequenced for a study of T cell responses to AZD1222 COVID-19 vaccine. The study's findings and limits: Vaccine-associated CD4 TCRs spanned spike, dominant at 160-218 and 743-854.

CDR3 size: 17 residues. Per the germline V gene, CDR1 is SGHRS and CDR2 is YFSETQ. V shed 0 bases and J shed 3 bases, with 15 bases lying between them. Repertoires were generated with immunoSEQ multiplex PCR, while TCRdb's copy carries only in-frame clones and drops some. The repertoire holds approximately 170,000 clones, with 94% as singletons. Note on this clone: Antigen: not known.

This chain links TRBV5-1 with TRBJ2-2; the D call may be TRBD1 or TRBD2 (5 bases each). The starting material was peripheral blood, obtained 28 days after the second AZD1222 dose. This sequence originates from an adult who received the AZD1222 COVID-19 vaccine. The CDR3 region is CASSLGGPDRDTGELFF. CDR3 sequence (DNA): TGCGCCAGCAGCTTGGGGGGACCCGATAGGGACACCGGGGAGCTGTTTTTT. The variable domain in full, completed from reference TRBV5-1 and TRBJ2-2, reads KAGVTQTPRYLIKTRGQQVTLSCSPISGHRSVSWYQQTPGQGLQFLFEYFSETQRNKGNFPGRFSGRQFSNSRSEMNVSTLELGDSALYLCASSLGGPDRDTGELFFGEGSRLTVL.